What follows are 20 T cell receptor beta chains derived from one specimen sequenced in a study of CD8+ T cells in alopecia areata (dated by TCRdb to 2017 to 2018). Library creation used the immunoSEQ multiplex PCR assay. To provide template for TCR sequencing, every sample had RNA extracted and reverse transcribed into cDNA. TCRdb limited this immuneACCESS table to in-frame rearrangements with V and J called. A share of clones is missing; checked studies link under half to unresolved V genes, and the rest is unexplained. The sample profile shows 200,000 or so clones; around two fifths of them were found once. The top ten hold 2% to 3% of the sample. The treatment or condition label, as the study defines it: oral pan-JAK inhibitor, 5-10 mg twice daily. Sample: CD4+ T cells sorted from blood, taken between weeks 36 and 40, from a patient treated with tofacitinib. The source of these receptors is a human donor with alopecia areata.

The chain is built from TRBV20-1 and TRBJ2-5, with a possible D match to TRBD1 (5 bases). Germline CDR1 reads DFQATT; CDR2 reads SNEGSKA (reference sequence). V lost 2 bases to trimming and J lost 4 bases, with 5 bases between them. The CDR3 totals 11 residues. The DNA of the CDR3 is TGCAGTGCTAGAAGGGGAGAGACCCAGTACTTC. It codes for CSARRGETQYF.

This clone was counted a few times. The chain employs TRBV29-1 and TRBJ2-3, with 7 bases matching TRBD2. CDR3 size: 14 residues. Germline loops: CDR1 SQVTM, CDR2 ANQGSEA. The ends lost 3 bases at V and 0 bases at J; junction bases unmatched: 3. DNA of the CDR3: TGCAGCGTTGAGGACGGGAGGAGCACAGATACGCAGTATTTT. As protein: CSVEDGRSTDTQYF.

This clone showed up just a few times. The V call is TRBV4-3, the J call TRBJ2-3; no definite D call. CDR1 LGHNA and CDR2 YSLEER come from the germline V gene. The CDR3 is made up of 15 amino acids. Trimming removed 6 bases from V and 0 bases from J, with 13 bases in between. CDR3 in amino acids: CASRKRSGSTDTQYF. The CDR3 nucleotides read TGCGCCAGCAGAAAACGTTCTGGAAGCACAGATACGCAGTATTTT.

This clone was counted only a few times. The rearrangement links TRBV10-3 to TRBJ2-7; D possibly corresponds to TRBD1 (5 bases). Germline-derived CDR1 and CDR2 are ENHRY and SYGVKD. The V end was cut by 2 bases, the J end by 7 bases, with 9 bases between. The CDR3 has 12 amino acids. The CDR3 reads CAISERGFEQYF. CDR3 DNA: TGTGCCATCAGTGAGAGGGGTTTTGAGCAGTACTTC.

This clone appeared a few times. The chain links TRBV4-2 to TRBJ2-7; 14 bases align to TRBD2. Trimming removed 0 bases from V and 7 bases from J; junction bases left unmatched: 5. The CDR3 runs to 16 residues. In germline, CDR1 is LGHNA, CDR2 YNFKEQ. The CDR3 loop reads CASSQEGTSGSIEQYF. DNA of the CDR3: TGTGCCAGCAGCCAAGAAGGGACTAGCGGGAGTATAGAGCAGTACTTC.

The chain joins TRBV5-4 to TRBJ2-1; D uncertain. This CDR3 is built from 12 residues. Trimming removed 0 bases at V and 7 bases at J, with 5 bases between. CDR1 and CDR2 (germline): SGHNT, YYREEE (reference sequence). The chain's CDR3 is CASSLEENEQFF. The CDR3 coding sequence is TGTGCCAGCAGCTTGGAGGAAAATGAGCAGTTCTTC.

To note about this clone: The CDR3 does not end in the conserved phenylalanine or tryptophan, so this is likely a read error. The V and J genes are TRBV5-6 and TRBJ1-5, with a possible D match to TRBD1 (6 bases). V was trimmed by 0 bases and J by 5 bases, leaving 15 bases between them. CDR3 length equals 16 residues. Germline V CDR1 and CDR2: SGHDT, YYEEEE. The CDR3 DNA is TGTGCCAGCAGCTTGGGGGGGCCAAGGACCGATCAGCCCCAGCATTGT. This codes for CASSLGGPRTDQPQHC.

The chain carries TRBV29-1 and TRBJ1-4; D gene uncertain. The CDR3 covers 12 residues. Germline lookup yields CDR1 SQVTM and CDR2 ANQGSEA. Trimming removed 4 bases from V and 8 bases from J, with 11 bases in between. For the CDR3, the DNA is TGCAGCGTTGTTACAGCTGAGGAAAAACTGTTTTTT. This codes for CSVVTAEEKLFF. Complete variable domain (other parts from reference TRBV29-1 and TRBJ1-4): SAVISQKPSRDICQRGTSLTIQCQVDSQVTMMFWYRQQPGQSLTLIATANQGSEATYESGFVIDKFPISRPNLTFSTLTVSNMSPEDSSIYLCSVVTAEEKLFFGSGTQLSVL.

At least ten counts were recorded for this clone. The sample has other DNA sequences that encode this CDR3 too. The DNA for the CDR3 is TGTGCCAGCAGTTTATCTCCCAGGGGAAGCAATCAGCCCCAGCATTTT. It is translated as CASSLSPRGSNQPQHF. The genes are TRBV28 and TRBJ1-5; maybe TRBD1 (6 bases). Looked up from germline, CDR1 is MDHEN and CDR2 is SYDVKM. The CDR3 loop spans 16 amino acids. Between the trimmed V and J ends, which lost 1 base and 1 base, there was a span of 11 bases.

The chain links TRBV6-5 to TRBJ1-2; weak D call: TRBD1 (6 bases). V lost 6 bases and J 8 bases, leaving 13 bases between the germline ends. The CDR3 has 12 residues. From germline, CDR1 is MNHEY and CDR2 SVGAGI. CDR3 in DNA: TGTGCCAGCAGACGAACAGGGACGGGCTACACCTTC. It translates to CASRRTGTGYTF.

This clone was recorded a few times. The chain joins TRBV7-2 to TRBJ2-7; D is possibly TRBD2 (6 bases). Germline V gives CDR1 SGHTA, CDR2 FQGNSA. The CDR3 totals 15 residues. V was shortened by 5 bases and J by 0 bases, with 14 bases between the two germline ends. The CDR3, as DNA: TGTGCCAGCAGCATAGGTAGCGGAGTCTCCTACGAGCAGTACTTC. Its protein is CASSIGSGVSYEQYF.

For the CDR3, the DNA is TGCAGCGTTATTGTCGGGCTCTCCTACAATGAGCAGTTCTTC. This translates into CSVIVGLSYNEQFF. The chain links TRBV29-1 to TRBJ2-1, with D unresolved. Germline values: CDR1 SQVTM, CDR2 ANQGSEA. The CDR3 is made up of 14 amino acids. V lost 5 bases and J lost 0, with 11 bases in between.

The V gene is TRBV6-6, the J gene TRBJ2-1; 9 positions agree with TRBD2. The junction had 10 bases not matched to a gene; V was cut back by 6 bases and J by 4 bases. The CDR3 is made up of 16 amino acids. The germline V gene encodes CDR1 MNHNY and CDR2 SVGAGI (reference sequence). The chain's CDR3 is CASSVAGERVYNEQFF. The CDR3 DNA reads TGTGCCAGCAGCGTAGCGGGAGAGAGGGTGTACAATGAGCAGTTCTTC.

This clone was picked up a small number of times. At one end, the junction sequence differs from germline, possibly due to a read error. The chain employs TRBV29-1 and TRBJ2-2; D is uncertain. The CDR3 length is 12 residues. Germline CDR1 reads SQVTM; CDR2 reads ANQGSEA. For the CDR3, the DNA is TGCAGCGTTGCTGGGAACGCCGGGGAGCTGTTTTTT. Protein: CSVAGNAGELFF.

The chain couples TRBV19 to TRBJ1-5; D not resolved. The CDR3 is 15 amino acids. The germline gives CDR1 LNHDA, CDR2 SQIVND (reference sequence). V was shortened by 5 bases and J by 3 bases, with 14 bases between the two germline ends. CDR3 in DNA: TGTGCCAGTAGTTTGATTCCAGGAAACAATCAGCCCCAGCATTTT. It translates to CASSLIPGNNQPQHF. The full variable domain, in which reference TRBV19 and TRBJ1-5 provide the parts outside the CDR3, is DGGITQSPKYLFRKEGQNVTLSCEQNLNHDAMYWYRQDPGQGLRLIYYSQIVNDFQKGDIAEGYSVSREKKESFPLTVTSAQKNPTAFYLCASSLIPGNNQPQHFGDGTRLSIL.

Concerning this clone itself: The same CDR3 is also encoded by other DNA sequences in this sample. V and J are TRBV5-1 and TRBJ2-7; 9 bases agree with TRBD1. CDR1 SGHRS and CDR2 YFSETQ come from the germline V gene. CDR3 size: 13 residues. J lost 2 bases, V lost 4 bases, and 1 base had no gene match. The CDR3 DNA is TGCGCCAGCAGCCGGGACAGGGCCTACGAGCAGTACTTC. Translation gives CASSRDRAYEQYF.

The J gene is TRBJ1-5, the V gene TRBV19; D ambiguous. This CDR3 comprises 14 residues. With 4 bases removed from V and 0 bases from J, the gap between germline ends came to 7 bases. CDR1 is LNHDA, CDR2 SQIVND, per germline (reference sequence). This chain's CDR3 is CASSTGISNQPQHF. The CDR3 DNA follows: TGTGCCAGTAGTACGGGGATTAGCAATCAGCCCCAGCATTTT.

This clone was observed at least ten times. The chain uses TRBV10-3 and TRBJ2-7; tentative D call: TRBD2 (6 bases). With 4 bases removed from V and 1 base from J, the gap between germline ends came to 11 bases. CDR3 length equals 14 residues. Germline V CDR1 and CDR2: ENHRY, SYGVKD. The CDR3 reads CAISGGTGSYEQYF. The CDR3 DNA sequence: TGTGCCATCAGTGGCGGGACGGGTTCCTACGAGCAGTACTTC.

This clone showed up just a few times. The CDR3 reads CAWSMASGTRTDTQYF. The CDR3 DNA follows: TGTGCCTGGAGTATGGCTAGCGGGACTCGCACAGATACGCAGTATTTT. V and J are TRBV30 and TRBJ2-3; 9 nucleotides align to TRBD2. Trimming cost V 2 bases and J 1 base; bases outside gene matches: 7. The CDR3 covers 16 residues. From germline, CDR1 is GTSNPN and CDR2 SVGIG (reference sequence).

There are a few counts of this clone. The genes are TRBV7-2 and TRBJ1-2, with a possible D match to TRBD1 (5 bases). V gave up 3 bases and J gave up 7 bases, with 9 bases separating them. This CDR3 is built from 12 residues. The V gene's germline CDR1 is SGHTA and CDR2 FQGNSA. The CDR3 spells CASSFIRVGYTF. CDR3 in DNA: TGTGCCAGCAGCTTTATCAGGGTTGGCTACACCTTC.